This passage covers 32 T cell receptor beta chains from one sample sequenced in a study of blood T cell repertoires in COVID-19. Method: immunoSEQ multiplex PCR; TCRdb's copy keeps in-frame clones and lacks some. The sample gives about 93,000 clones, roughly 90% of which show up once; about 1.5% is in the top ten. Sequencing used peripheral blood. The receptor source for this set is a human donor with active COVID-19. The donor label of this sample is uncertain.

CDR3 in amino acids: CASSPGGGGSYEQYF. The CDR3, as DNA: TGTGCCAGCAGCCCGGGAGGGGGGGGATCCTACGAGCAGTACTTC. The chain links TRBV4-2 to TRBJ2-7, with TRBD2 matching over 8 bases. The germline V gene has CDR1 LGHNA and CDR2 YNFKEQ. This CDR3 is 15 amino acids long. J lost 1 base, V lost 4 bases, and 6 bases had no gene match.

J is TRBJ1-3 and V is TRBV7-9; TRBD1 matches 10 bases. The CDR3 consists of 17 residues. Germline trimming cut 4 bases from V and 0 bases from J; bases unmatched to any gene: 6. Germline V gene sequence: CDR1 SEHNR, CDR2 FQNEAQ (reference sequence). CDR3 sequence (DNA): TGTGCCAGCAGCTCGCTTCGGACAGGGGGCTCTGGAAACACCATATATTTT. Translated, it gives CASSSLRTGGSGNTIYF.

This rearrangement joins TRBV4-1 to TRBJ2-1, with 7 positions matching TRBD1. In germline, CDR1 is MGHRA, CDR2 YSYEKL. V shed 4 bases and J 1 base; nucleotides not matched to a gene: 7. The CDR3 is 16 residues long. The CDR3 sequence: CASSRMGQNSYNEQFF. The CDR3 DNA sequence: TGCGCCAGCAGCCGGATGGGACAGAATTCCTACAATGAGCAGTTCTTC.

The chain carries TRBV18 and TRBJ1-1; possibly TRBD1 for D (5 bases). Trimming shortened V by 4 bases and J by 0 bases, and 15 bases separated the two germline ends. The germline V gene encodes CDR1 KGHSH and CDR2 LQKENI. The CDR3 sequence is 16 residues long. For the CDR3, the DNA is TGTGCCAGCTCACTTAGACCGACAGACATGAACACTGAAGCTTTCTTT. It is translated as CASSLRPTDMNTEAFF.

The chain joins TRBV5-1 to TRBJ2-1, with TRBD2 matching 10 bases. The germline V gene has CDR1 SGHRS and CDR2 YFSETQ. CDR3 length equals 15 residues. V lost 3 bases, J lost 7 bases, and 7 bases stayed unmatched. DNA of the CDR3: TGCGCCAGCAGCTGGAGCGGGGGGGCAAAAAATGAGCAGTTCTTC. Translation: CASSWSGGAKNEQFF.

The genes are TRBV7-2 and TRBJ1-2; a possible D gene is TRBD1 (6 bases). Germline CDR1 SGHTA, CDR2 FQGNSA. Trimming took off 5 bases at V and 6 bases at J, with 13 bases between the two ends. CDR3 size: 13 residues. The CDR3 protein is CASSVRGQHGYTF. CDR3 DNA sequence: TGTGCCAGCAGCGTCCGCGGACAGCATGGCTACACCTTC.

The genes are TRBV11-2 and TRBJ1-3; D uncertain. Germline V gene data show CDR1 as SGHAT and CDR2 as FQNNGV. This CDR3 contains 13 residues. Trimming removed 5 bases from V and 0 bases from J, with 5 bases in between. This CDR3 reads CASSPFSGNTIYF. For the CDR3, the DNA is TGTGCCAGCAGCCCGTTCTCTGGAAACACCATATATTTT.

V usage is TRBV5-4 and J usage is TRBJ2-3; a weak D match, TRBD1 (6 bases). Trimming stripped 3 bases from V and 4 bases from J, with 15 bases between. This CDR3 contains 15 residues. The germline gives CDR1 SGHNT, CDR2 YYREEE (reference sequence). The CDR3 nucleotides are TGTGCCAGCAGCTCAGGGGCCATCAAGGCAGATACGCAGTATTTT. Translated, it gives CASSSGAIKADTQYF.

V gene TRBV9 combines with J gene TRBJ2-1; 9 bases match TRBD2. CDR1 and CDR2 (germline): SGDLS, YYNGEE. The CDR3 is 15 amino acids. With 3 bases clipped from V and 5 bases from J, the junction kept 6 bases outside the gene matches. CDR3 protein: CASSGSGGKNNEQFF. CDR3 in DNA: TGTGCCAGCAGCGGTAGCGGGGGTAAAAACAATGAGCAGTTCTTC.

The V call is TRBV7-2, the J call TRBJ2-2; 7 nucleotides match TRBD2. From germline, CDR1 is SGHTA and CDR2 FQGNSA. The CDR3 spans 15 residues. Germline trimming cut 1 base from V and 3 bases from J; bases unmatched to any gene: 2. The CDR3: CASSLGRGYTGELFF. In nucleotides, the CDR3 is TGTGCCAGCAGCTTAGGGCGGGGGTACACCGGGGAGCTGTTTTTT.

J is TRBJ1-6 and V is TRBV14; unclear D gene. The CDR3 length is 16 residues. CDR1 and CDR2 (germline): SGHDN, FVKESK. With 2 bases removed from V and 2 bases from J, the gap between germline ends came to 10 bases. This CDR3 is CASSQQTRAYNSPLHF. In nucleotides, the CDR3 is TGTGCCAGCAGCCAACAGACACGCGCCTATAATTCACCCCTCCACTTT.

This chain joins TRBV4-3 and TRBJ2-2; the D gene is possibly TRBD2 (7 bases). CDR1 is LGHNA and CDR2 is YSLEER in the germline V gene. V lost 10 bases, J lost 4 bases, and 16 bases lay in between. The CDR3 is made up of 14 amino acids. For the CDR3, the DNA is TGCGCCACCAGAGGGGGGGGGTCCACCGGGGAGCTGTTTTTT. It yields the protein CATRGGGSTGELFF.

The gene calls are TRBV19 and TRBJ1-2; 8 bases are shared with TRBD1. This CDR3 contains 18 residues. Germline CDR1 is LNHDA and CDR2 is SQIVND (reference sequence). The V gene end was trimmed by 3 bases and the J gene end by 5 bases; junction bases not matched to a gene: 17. The CDR3 is CASSMSKTGQDLFYGYTF. CDR3 DNA: TGTGCCAGTAGTATGTCAAAAACGGGACAGGACCTATTTTATGGCTACACCTTC.

CDR3 coding DNA: TGTGCCACCAGCCTTGGGGCAGAAGAGACCCAGTACTTC. Its protein product is CATSLGAEETQYF. The chain joins TRBV24-1 to TRBJ2-5; weak D call: TRBD1 (5 bases). The germline V gene encodes CDR1 KGHDR and CDR2 SFDVKD. Deletions cut 7 bases from V and 3 bases from J, with 11 bases between. This CDR3 spans 13 amino acids.

The chain carries TRBV15 and TRBJ1-6; D might be TRBD1 (6 bases). The ends were cut back, 5 bases at V and 7 bases at J, with 12 bases in the middle. Germline-derived CDR1 and CDR2 are LNHNV and YYDKDF (reference sequence). This CDR3 has 14 residues. DNA of the CDR3: TGTGCCACCAGCGCACAGGGCGAGAATTCACCCCTCCACTTT. Translating gives CATSAQGENSPLHF.

V gene TRBV11-2 combines with J gene TRBJ2-3; 10 nucleotides line up with TRBD1. The CDR3 totals 14 residues. Germline CDR1 and CDR2: SGHAT and FQNNGV. V gave up 6 bases and J gave up 5 bases; unmatched junction bases: 5. The CDR3 spells CASSSDRGVDTQYF. CDR3 DNA: TGTGCCAGCAGTTCGGACAGGGGGGTAGATACGCAGTATTTT.

The chain carries TRBV9 and TRBJ2-3, with 8 positions matching TRBD2. V dropped 2 bases and J dropped 1; count of bases not matched to a gene: 3. Per the germline V gene, CDR1 is SGDLS and CDR2 is YYNGEE. CDR3 size: 15 residues. The CDR3, as DNA: TGTGCCAGCAGCGTGAGTAGCGGGGGCACAGATACGCAGTATTTT. Protein product: CASSVSSGGTDTQYF.

This chain joins TRBV7-9 and TRBJ2-3; D is ambiguous. The CDR3 totals 14 residues. Trimming pared 1 base from V and 0 bases from J, leaving 5 bases between. Germline V gene lookup returns CDR1 SEHNR and CDR2 FQNEAQ (reference sequence). CDR3 sequence: CASSLDYSTDTQYF. DNA of the CDR3: TGTGCCAGCAGCTTAGACTATAGCACAGATACGCAGTATTTT.

V gene TRBV11-2 combines with J gene TRBJ2-5; 8 nucleotides line up with TRBD2. V shed 3 bases, J shed 1 base, and the junction held 4 bases outside the gene matches. Germline CDR1 and CDR2: SGHAT and FQNNGV. The CDR3 length is 15 residues. CDR3 DNA sequence: TGTGCCAGCAGCTTTATCGCGGGGGGCCAAGAGACCCAGTACTTC. Translating it yields CASSFIAGGQETQYF. Full variable domain (rest looked up from reference TRBV11-2 and TRBJ2-5): EAGVAQSPRYKIIEKRQSVAFWCNPISGHATLYWYQQILGQGPKLLIQFQNNGVVDDSQLPKDRFSAERLKGVDSTLKIQPAKLEDSAVYLCASSFIAGGQETQYFGPGTRLLVL.

This clone was seen once. This chain links TRBV28 with TRBJ1-5; weak D call: TRBD1 (5 bases). CDR3 length: 16 amino acids. V lost 0 bases, J lost 2 bases, and 11 bases lay in between. CDR1 is MDHEN, CDR2 SYDVKM, per germline. DNA for the CDR3: TGTGCCAGCAGTTTATGGTCAGGGATGGGCAATCAGCCCCAGCATTTT. It encodes CASSLWSGMGNQPQHF. Using reference TRBV28 and TRBJ1-5 for the parts outside the CDR3, the full variable domain is DVKVTQSSRYLVKRTGEKVFLECVQDMDHENMFWYRQDPGLGLRLIYFSYDVKMKEKGDIPEGYSVSREKKERFSLILESASTNQTSMYLCASSLWSGMGNQPQHFGDGTRLSIL.

This rearrangement joins TRBV6-5 to TRBJ1-4; 7 nucleotides match TRBD1. The CDR3 contains 14 residues. Germline V gene sequence: CDR1 MNHEY, CDR2 SVGAGI. V lost 6 bases to trimming and J lost 4 bases; unmatched junction nucleotides: 5. DNA for the CDR3: TGTGCCAGCAGCCCAGGGGGGCTTAATGAAAAACTGTTTTTT. It specifies CASSPGGLNEKLFF.

This chain uses TRBV5-1 with TRBJ2-7; 8 positions agree with TRBD1. J lost 2 bases, V lost 4 bases, and 5 bases had no gene match. There are 14 residues in the CDR3. Looked up from germline, CDR1 is SGHRS and CDR2 is YFSETQ. The CDR3 loop reads CASSDRGETYEQYF. CDR3 coding DNA: TGCGCCAGCAGCGACAGGGGCGAAACCTACGAGCAGTACTTC.

The J gene is TRBJ2-5, the V gene TRBV5-6, with D unclear. The CDR3 loop spans 14 amino acids. Per germline, CDR1 SGHDT and CDR2 YYEEEE. V was pared by 1 base and J by 2 bases, with 9 bases between. CDR3 loop: CASSLFTDQETQYF. The CDR3 DNA is TGTGCCAGCAGCTTGTTTACAGATCAAGAGACCCAGTACTTC.

The rearrangement joins TRBV19 to TRBJ1-1; D is unresolved. CDR1 and CDR2 from the germline V gene are LNHDA and SQIVND (reference sequence). The CDR3 is 14 residues long. Trimming pared 2 bases from V and 3 bases from J, leaving 10 bases between. The CDR3 DNA follows: TGTGCCAGTAGTATAAGTGGCACGTACACTGAAGCTTTCTTT. Translated, it gives CASSISGTYTEAFF.

The rearrangement joins TRBV10-2 to TRBJ1-6; TRBD1 matches 7 bases. The CDR3 spans 16 residues. Germline V gene lookup returns CDR1 WSHSY and CDR2 SAAADI. Germline trimming cut 3 bases from V and 10 bases from J; bases unmatched to any gene: 12. The CDR3 sequence is CASSDPSGTERSPLHF. The CDR3 DNA sequence: TGCGCCAGCAGTGACCCCTCCGGGACAGAGAGGTCACCCCTCCACTTT.

This clone was seen a single time. The chain combines TRBV4-1 with TRBJ2-1, with D perhaps matching TRBD1 (5 bases). Germline V gene lookup returns CDR1 MGHRA and CDR2 YSYEKL. This CDR3 has 18 residues. Trimming pared 1 base from V and 4 bases from J, leaving 20 bases between. The CDR3 bases are TGCGCCAGCAGCCAAGGACAGTATGGCAGGGCCGGTTACAATGAGCAGTTCTTC. This codes for CASSQGQYGRAGYNEQFF.

The chain has TRBV21-1 and TRBJ1-5; TRBD1, the table's D call, was not compared with the DNA. TRBV21-1 is given as a pseudogene. The CDR3 has 17 residues. The CDR3 protein is CASSKGGDRETNQPQHF. DNA of the CDR3: TGTGCCAGCAGCAAAGGTGGAGACAGGGAAACCAATCAGCCCCAGCATTTT.

This chain uses TRBV4-1 with TRBJ2-2; the D is unclear. Per the germline V gene, CDR1 is MGHRA and CDR2 is YSYEKL. The CDR3 has 12 amino acids. Trimming shortened V by 1 base and J by 6 bases, and 3 bases separated the two germline ends. CDR3 in amino acids: CASSQASGELFF. CDR3 nucleotides: TGCGCCAGCAGCCAAGCCTCCGGGGAGCTGTTTTTT.

The chain's CDR3 is CASSRTGTSGAGETQYF. The CDR3 bases are TGCGCCAGCAGCCGAACCGGGACTAGCGGGGCGGGGGAGACCCAGTACTTC. V is TRBV5-1 and J is TRBJ2-5; TRBD2 matches 13 bases. J was trimmed by 5 bases and V by 4 bases; bases with no gene match: 11. The germline gives CDR1 SGHRS, CDR2 YFSETQ. There are 17 residues in the CDR3.

The chain couples TRBV4-3 to TRBJ2-7; 8 bases agree with TRBD2. The CDR3 is made up of 16 amino acids. The V gene's germline CDR1 is LGHNA and CDR2 YSLEER. The V and J ends lost 0 bases and 4 bases, in that order; junction bases with no gene match: 8. Here the CDR3 reads CASSQDLRGGGYEQYF. In nucleotides, the CDR3 is TGCGCCAGCAGCCAAGATCTCCGGGGGGGCGGGTACGAGCAGTACTTC.

For this clone: At one boundary the junction diverges from the germline segment, which might be a read error. V usage is TRBV7-7 and J usage is TRBJ2-7, with 7 bases matching TRBD2. The germline V gene encodes CDR1 SSHAT and CDR2 FNYEAQ (reference sequence). This CDR3 spans 15 amino acids. The CDR3 loop is CASSLAGRGDYEQYF. CDR3 nucleotide sequence: TGTGCTAGCAGCTTAGCAGGACGGGGGGATTACGAGCAGTACTTC.

V is TRBV4-3 and J is TRBJ1-2, with 8 positions matching TRBD1. In germline, CDR1 is LGHNA, CDR2 YSLEER. The CDR3 runs to 15 residues. V shed 0 bases, J shed 6 bases, and the junction held 6 bases outside the gene matches. In DNA, the CDR3 is TGCGCCAGCAGCCAAGAACCCGGGACAGGTGATGGCTACACCTTC. This encodes CASSQEPGTGDGYTF.